The 15 T cell receptor beta chains reported below all come from one sample, sequenced in a study of T cells in Graves' hyperthyroidism and ophthalmopathy. What was amplified from RNA transcripts were TCR beta CDR3 regions. HTBI primers drove first-round RT-PCR of the TCR CDR3. TCRdb recomputed calls from the multiplex PCR reads with MiXCR, one row per CDR3 protein. The data show about 400,000 distinct CDR3 sequences, 11% to 15% seen once. What was sequenced was blood. The receptors derive from a man between 50 and 59 years old with Graves' ophthalmopathy.

This clonotype was counted ten times or more. J is TRBJ2-5 and V is TRBV11-2, with TRBD1 as a possible D gene (6 bases). Looked up from germline, CDR1 is SGHAT and CDR2 is FQNNGV. This CDR3 is built from 15 residues. Between the trimmed V and J ends, which lost 5 bases and 5 bases, there was a span of 18 bases. CDR3 nucleotides: TGTGCCAGCAGCCCCATCGGCCAGGGGCGTGAGACCCAGTACTTC. This encodes CASSPIGQGRETQYF.

Ten or more counts support this clonotype. V usage is TRBV7-8 and J usage is TRBJ2-7; 7 bases map to TRBD2. J gave up 0 bases and V 5 bases, and 7 bases lay outside the gene matches. The germline V gene has CDR1 SGHVS and CDR2 FQNEAQ. The CDR3 extends over 15 amino acids. The CDR3 region is CASSKSGASSYEQYF. The CDR3 DNA reads TGTGCCAGCAGCAAGAGCGGGGCGAGCTCCTACGAGCAGTACTTC.

The sample holds a few counts of this clonotype. The chain has TRBV9 and TRBJ2-2, with TRBD1 matching 7 bases. Germline CDR1 SGDLS, CDR2 YYNGEE. The CDR3 covers 16 residues. V shed 4 bases, J shed 4 bases, and the junction held 10 bases outside the gene matches. The CDR3, as DNA: TGTGCCAGCAGCACCAGACAGGGTTGGGCCACCGGGGAGCTGTTTTTT. It yields the protein CASSTRQGWATGELFF. The full variable domain, with the rest looked up from reference TRBV9 and TRBJ2-2, is DSGVTQTPKHLITATGQRVTLRCSPRSGDLSVYWYQQSLDQGLQFLIQYYNGEERAKGNILERFSAQQFPDLHSELNLSSLELGDSALYFCASSTRQGWATGELFFGEGSRLTVL.

Notes on this clonotype: A much larger clone lies a single base off, so this may be a read error. The V call is TRBV11-2, the J call TRBJ2-7; possible D gene TRBD1, 5 bases. The CDR3 sequence is 13 residues long. Germline V gene data show CDR1 as SGHAT and CDR2 as FQNNGV. The CDR3 sequence: CASSDDSRYEQHF. Written as DNA, the CDR3 is TGTGCCAGCAGTGACGACAGCCGCTACGAGCAGCACTTC.

The V call is TRBV20-1, the J call TRBJ2-7; 15 nucleotides align to TRBD2. With V trimmed by 5 bases and J by 7 bases, 6 bases remained unmatched. The CDR3 consists of 14 residues. From germline, CDR1 is DFQATT and CDR2 SNEGSKA (reference sequence). DNA of the CDR3: TGCAGTGCTTCCGGGACTAGCGGGAGGAAAGAGCAGTACTTC. It yields the protein CSASGTSGRKEQYF.

This clonotype has just a few counts. The chain links TRBV11-2 to TRBJ1-2; 7 bases align to TRBD1. The CDR3 has 15 residues. V shed 1 base and J 3 bases; nucleotides not matched to a gene: 5. CDR1 and CDR2 from the germline V gene are SGHAT and FQNNGV. In DNA, the CDR3 is TGTGCCAGCAGCTTAGGGGTCAGGGGGTACTATGGCTACACCTTC. Its protein product is CASSLGVRGYYGYTF.

Of note for this clonotype: This may be a read error: a much more frequent sequence differs by one nucleotide. This chain joins TRBV7-3 and TRBJ2-2, with TRBD2 matching over 7 bases. Trimming removed 5 bases from V and 6 bases from J; junction bases left unmatched: 6. CDR1 is SGHTA and CDR2 is FQGTGA in the germline V gene. The CDR3 length is 14 residues. In DNA form, the CDR3 reads TGTGCCAGCAGCCCCGCGGGGGTCGCCGGGGAGCTGTTTTTT. This encodes CASSPAGVAGELFF.

This clonotype was observed many times. V is TRBV6-6 and J is TRBJ1-1; D is unresolved. The CDR3 contains 14 residues. Trimming shortened V by 1 base and J by 1 base, and 7 bases separated the two germline ends. CDR1 is MNHNY and CDR2 is SVGAGI in the germline V gene (reference sequence). As DNA, the CDR3 is TGTGCCAGCAGTTACTTAGGCAAGAACACTGAAGCTTTCTTT. Amino acids: CASSYLGKNTEAFF.

This clonotype was observed a few times. The chain combines TRBV3-1 with TRBJ2-7, with TRBD1 matching 12 bases. Germline V gene sequence: CDR1 LGHDT, CDR2 YNNKEL (reference sequence). This CDR3 spans 14 amino acids. J gave up 9 bases and V 2 bases, and 5 bases lay outside the gene matches. In DNA, the CDR3 is TGTGCCAGCAGCCAACGGGACAGGGGGCTGGTGCAGTACTTC. Amino acid sequence: CASSQRDRGLVQYF.

The CDR3 loop reads CATSRGPTGELFF. CDR3 nucleotides: TGTGCCACCAGCAGGGGACCTACGGGGGAGCTGTTTTTT. The rearrangement links TRBV15 to TRBJ2-2, with D possibly being TRBD1 or TRBD2 (5 bases each). This CDR3 comprises 13 residues. Per germline, CDR1 LNHNV and CDR2 YYDKDF (reference sequence). V was trimmed by 3 bases and J by 8 bases, leaving 10 bases between them.

The chain employs TRBV5-8 and TRBJ2-7, with TRBD1 matching 7 bases. The CDR3 sequence is 16 residues long. The ends lost 4 bases at V and 0 bases at J; junction bases unmatched: 10. The germline V gene has CDR1 SGHTS and CDR2 YDEGEE. The CDR3 loop is CASSPRQGESSYEQYF. The CDR3 DNA is TGTGCCAGCAGCCCTAGACAGGGCGAAAGCTCCTACGAGCAGTACTTC.

This clonotype was picked up a small number of times. V usage is TRBV28 and J usage is TRBJ2-1, with D tentatively TRBD2 (6 bases). The CDR3 covers 18 residues. The V gene's germline CDR1 is MDHEN and CDR2 SYDVKM. The V gene lost 8 bases and the J gene lost 0 bases, with 23 bases spanning the gap. The CDR3 here is CASGAVGAGGSSYNEQFF. The CDR3 coding sequence is TGTGCCAGCGGCGCCGTTGGAGCGGGTGGGAGCTCCTACAATGAGCAGTTCTTC. Full variable domain (outside the CDR3, taken from reference TRBV28 and TRBJ2-1): DVKVTQSSRYLVKRTGEKVFLECVQDMDHENMFWYRQDPGLGLRLIYFSYDVKMKEKGDIPEGYSVSREKKERFSLILESASTNQTSMYLCASGAVGAGGSSYNEQFFGPGTRLTVL.

This clonotype was observed many times. The chain employs TRBV9 and TRBJ2-3; D perhaps matches TRBD2 (6 bases). CDR1 is SGDLS, CDR2 YYNGEE, per germline. V was pared by 2 bases and J by 6 bases, with 16 bases between. The CDR3 contains 15 residues. The CDR3 loop reads CASSVDGSTADTQYF. CDR3 sequence (DNA): TGTGCCAGCAGCGTTGACGGGAGTACCGCCGATACGCAGTATTTT.

This clonotype was recorded at least ten times. The V and J genes are TRBV5-1 and TRBJ1-2, with no clear D. The CDR3 totals 14 residues. The V and J ends lost 0 bases and 4 bases respectively, with 10 bases between them. Germline loops: CDR1 SGHRS, CDR2 YFSETQ. In DNA form, the CDR3 reads TGCGCCAGCAGCTTGGCCTACGGGTCCTATGGCTACACCTTC. It specifies CASSLAYGSYGYTF.

This clonotype was picked up many times. The chain links TRBV24-1 to TRBJ1-2, with D possibly TRBD1 on 5 matching bases. From germline, CDR1 is KGHDR and CDR2 SFDVKD. The CDR3 is 12 amino acids. Between the trimmed V and J ends, which lost 5 bases and 8 bases, there was a span of 11 bases. The CDR3 DNA reads TGTGCCACCAGTGTAGGGGTGGACGGCTACACCTTC. The encoded protein is CATSVGVDGYTF.